The 27 T cell receptor beta chains below all came from one sample that was sequenced in a study of blood T cell repertoires in COVID-19. Assay: immunoSEQ multiplex PCR; the TCRdb copy retains only in-frame clones and omits some. The repertoire holds about 140,000 clones, with roughly 80% as singletons. The sample was PBMCs or T cells enriched from blood (not recorded which). The origin of the receptors is a woman between 18 and 29 years old who had been exposed to COVID-19.

The rearrangement joins TRBV28 to TRBJ1-5; D not certain. The germline CDR1 and CDR2 sequences are MDHEN and SYDVKM. The V end lost 2 bases, the J end lost 3 bases, and 14 bases lay between the germline ends. CDR3 length: 16 residues. The CDR3, as DNA: TGTGCCAGCAGTTTAGCGGAAGCTAGTGACAATCAGCCCCAGCATTTT. Its protein product is CASSLAEASDNQPQHF.

Only one count was recorded for this clone. J is TRBJ2-1 and V is TRBV30, with unresolved D. Germline-derived CDR1 and CDR2 are GTSNPN and SVGIG (reference sequence). V was clipped by 1 base and J by 0 bases, with 7 bases between them. There are 14 residues in the CDR3. The DNA of the CDR3 is TGTGCCTGGAGTGACGGGTCCTCCTACAATGAGCAGTTCTTC. It is translated as CAWSDGSSYNEQFF. Full variable domain (remainder filled in from reference TRBV30 and TRBJ2-1): SQTIHQWPATLVQPVGSPLSLECTVEGTSNPNLYWYRQAAGRGLQLLFYSVGIGQISSEVPQNLSASRPQDRQFILSSKKLLLSDSGFYLCAWSDGSSYNEQFFGPGTRLTVL.

This chain connects TRBV5-5 to TRBJ1-2; unclear D gene. Trimming took 1 base from V and 7 from J, leaving 17 bases between them. CDR1 and CDR2 (germline): SGHKS, YYEKEE (reference sequence). The CDR3 is 15 residues long. The CDR3 reads CASSLTPIAPFGYTF. The CDR3 nucleotides read TGTGCCAGCAGCTTGACGCCGATAGCCCCCTTTGGCTACACCTTC. The entire variable domain, with the rest obtained from reference TRBV5-5 and TRBJ1-2, is as follows: DAGVTQSPTHLIKTRGQQVTLRCSPISGHKSVSWYQQVLGQGPQFIFQYYEKEERGRGNFPDRFSARQFPNYSSELNVNALLLGDSALYLCASSLTPIAPFGYTFGSGTRLTVV.

The chain carries TRBV7-2 and TRBJ2-3; 8 bases line up with TRBD2. The V segment lost 5 bases and the J segment 5 bases; nucleotides outside the gene matches: 6. Germline CDR1 and CDR2: SGHTA and FQGNSA. The CDR3 sequence is 14 residues long. The CDR3 protein is CASSPGLEIDTQYF. The CDR3 DNA reads as TGTGCCAGCAGCCCGGGACTAGAGATAGATACGCAGTATTTT. Using reference TRBV7-2 and TRBJ2-3 for the parts outside the CDR3, the full variable domain is GAGVSQSPSNKVTEKGKDVELRCDPISGHTALYWYRQSLGQGLEFLIYFQGNSAPDKSGLPSDRFSAERTGGSVSTLTIQRTQQEDSAVYLCASSPGLEIDTQYFGPGTRLTVL.

The V gene is TRBV19, the J gene TRBJ2-1, with TRBD2 matching over 11 bases. V was clipped by 5 bases and J by 8 bases; unmatched bases: 8. This CDR3 contains 15 residues. The germline CDR1 and CDR2 sequences are LNHDA and SQIVND (reference sequence). CDR3 coding DNA: TGTGCCAGTAGTCTTACTAGCGGGAGCTTTGATGAGCAGTTCTTC. It encodes CASSLTSGSFDEQFF.

The chain joins TRBV7-9 to TRBJ2-3, with TRBD2 matching 7 bases. CDR1 is SEHNR, CDR2 FQNEAQ, per germline (reference sequence). V lost 4 bases and J lost 6; bases outside the gene matches: 4. The CDR3 loop spans 13 amino acids. CDR3 bases: TGTGCCAGCAGCTCCGGGGGGTTGGATACGCAGTATTTT. Protein sequence: CASSSGGLDTQYF.

The chain links TRBV2 to TRBJ1-5; perhaps TRBD1 as D (5 bases). The CDR3 loop spans 13 amino acids. Germline V CDR1 and CDR2: SNHLY, FYNNEI. V lost 3 bases and J lost 10, with 13 bases in between. In DNA, the CDR3 is TGTGCCAGCAGTGAGCAACAGGCTCAACCCCAGCATTTT. This gives the protein CASSEQQAQPQHF. Supplemented by reference TRBV2 and TRBJ1-5, the full variable domain reads EPEVTQTPSHQVTQMGQEVILRCVPISNHLYFYWYRQILGQKVEFLVSFYNNEISEKSEIFDDQFSVERPDGSNFTLKIRSTKLEDSAMYFCASSEQQAQPQHFGDGTRLSIL.

This chain uses TRBV2 with TRBJ1-1; TRBD1 is a possible D gene (6 bases). V lost 1 base and J 11 bases, leaving 17 bases between the germline ends. Germline CDR1 reads SNHLY; CDR2 reads FYNNEI. This CDR3 has 14 amino acids. The CDR3 protein is CASSEEGDLVSAFF. The CDR3 bases are TGTGCCAGCAGTGAAGAGGGGGACCTCGTTTCGGCTTTCTTT.

This chain joins TRBV5-8 and TRBJ2-5, with TRBD2 matching 14 bases. Germline V gene lookup returns CDR1 SGHTS and CDR2 YDEGEE. Germline trimming cut 3 bases from V and 5 bases from J; bases unmatched to any gene: 6. The CDR3 spans 16 residues. The CDR3 here is CASSWGLAGVVETQYF. CDR3 bases: TGTGCCAGCAGCTGGGGACTAGCGGGAGTGGTTGAGACCCAGTACTTC.

The gene calls are TRBV27 and TRBJ2-3; TRBD1 is a possible D gene (5 bases). This CDR3 contains 12 residues. Germline V gene lookup returns CDR1 MNHEY and CDR2 SMNVEV (reference sequence). V was cut by 10 bases and J by 2 bases, with 10 bases left in between. The CDR3 bases are TGTGCCACCGTGGACATCACAGATACGCAGTATTTT. As protein: CATVDITDTQYF.

J is TRBJ2-7 and V is TRBV6-4; tentative D call: TRBD2 (6 bases). Germline V CDR1 and CDR2: MRHNA, SNTAGT. The CDR3 covers 12 residues. Trimming pared 7 bases from V and 5 bases from J, leaving 12 bases between. CDR3 DNA sequence: TGTGCCAGCACTCCGGGAGTAAACGAGCAGTACTTC. This gives the protein CASTPGVNEQYF.

The chain links TRBV5-1 to TRBJ2-5; D ambiguous. V was clipped by 0 bases and J by 2 bases, with 5 bases between them. The CDR3 is 13 amino acids. Germline CDR1 reads SGHRS; CDR2 reads YFSETQ. The CDR3 DNA follows: TGCGCCAGCAGCTTGGCTCAGCAAGAGACCCAGTACTTC. It specifies CASSLAQQETQYF. Supplemented by reference TRBV5-1 and TRBJ2-5, the full variable domain reads KAGVTQTPRYLIKTRGQQVTLSCSPISGHRSVSWYQQTPGQGLQFLFEYFSETQRNKGNFPGRFSGRQFSNSRSEMNVSTLELGDSALYLCASSLAQQETQYFGPGTRLLVL.

This clone is a singleton in its sample. The rearrangement joins TRBV7-8 to TRBJ2-1, with 7 bases that match TRBD2. Trimming took 1 base from V and 7 from J; bases not matched to a gene: 7. The V gene's germline CDR1 is SGHVS and CDR2 FQNEAQ. There are 15 residues in the CDR3. In DNA, the CDR3 is TGTGCCAGCAGCTTAGGGCCCCAACTAGCGAATGAGCAGTTCTTC. This translates into CASSLGPQLANEQFF.

This sequence joins TRBV28 and TRBJ2-7; 7 nucleotides align to TRBD1. V lost 6 bases to trimming and J lost 1 base; unmatched junction nucleotides: 9. CDR1 and CDR2 from the germline V gene are MDHEN and SYDVKM. CDR3 length equals 15 residues. The CDR3 nucleotides read TGTGCCAGCAGCCCCGGGACAGCTCTTTCCTACGAGCAGTACTTC. Translation: CASSPGTALSYEQYF.

There are a few counts of this clone. The chain carries TRBV9 and TRBJ2-1, with a possible D match to TRBD2 (6 bases). The CDR3 covers 14 residues. Germline CDR1 and CDR2: SGDLS and YYNGEE. V was trimmed by 0 bases and J by 4 bases, leaving 8 bases between them. The CDR3 sequence is CASSVDGTYNEQFF. CDR3 sequence (DNA): TGTGCCAGCAGCGTAGACGGGACTTACAATGAGCAGTTCTTC.

The J gene is TRBJ2-3, the V gene TRBV4-2, with D uncertain. Per the germline V gene, CDR1 is LGHNA and CDR2 is YNFKEQ. Deletions cut 1 base from V and 1 base from J, with 9 bases between. This CDR3 has 15 residues. In DNA, the CDR3 is TGTGCCAGCAGCCAAGGTCAAGGAGGCACAGATACGCAGTATTTT. Protein: CASSQGQGGTDTQYF.

This clone was detected once. The chain joins TRBV5-8 to TRBJ1-4; D gene ambiguous. Germline V gene data show CDR1 as SGHTS and CDR2 as YDEGEE. The CDR3 runs 16 residues. The V and J ends lost 0 bases and 3 bases respectively, with 12 bases between them. The CDR3 reads CASSLARELANEKLFF. The CDR3 coding sequence is TGTGCCAGCAGCTTGGCCCGGGAGTTAGCTAATGAAAAACTGTTTTTT.

V usage is TRBV7-6 and J usage is TRBJ2-5; tentative D call: TRBD2 (6 bases). The CDR3 is 14 residues long. The V end was cut by 2 bases, the J end by 4 bases, with 11 bases between. Germline assignment: CDR1 SGHVS and CDR2 FNYEAQ. CDR3 protein: CASSLYGSSETQYF. The CDR3 region has the DNA TGTGCCAGCAGCTTATACGGGAGTTCAGAGACCCAGTACTTC.

CDR3 in amino acids: CASSLSGERRTDTQYF. As DNA, the CDR3 is TGTGCCAGCAGCTTATCAGGGGAAAGGCGCACAGATACGCAGTATTTT. The V call is TRBV7-6, the J call TRBJ2-3; D may be TRBD1 (6 bases). Germline CDR1 is SGHVS and CDR2 is FNYEAQ. There are 16 residues in the CDR3. V lost 2 bases and J lost 1, with 13 bases in between.

DNA of the CDR3: TGTGCCAGCAGCAAGCGGAGACGGACAGGGTATTATTCAGATACGCAGTATTTT. Its translation is CASSKRRRTGYYSDTQYF. This chain joins TRBV21-1 and TRBJ2-3; the table's TRBD1 call for D was not verified on the DNA. TRBV21-1 represents a pseudogene. This CDR3 has 18 amino acids.

The chain recombines TRBV9 with TRBJ1-1; D is possibly TRBD1 (6 bases). The CDR3 extends over 14 amino acids. V was cut by 3 bases and J by 3 bases, with 12 bases left in between. Germline V CDR1 and CDR2: SGDLS, YYNGEE. CDR3 protein: CASSGRGGDTEAFF. DNA for the CDR3: TGTGCCAGCAGCGGACGAGGGGGGGACACTGAAGCTTTCTTT.

The V call is TRBV7-9, the J call TRBJ2-7; weak D call: TRBD2 (6 bases). Germline V gene data show CDR1 as SEHNR and CDR2 as FQNEAQ (reference sequence). The V end lost 2 bases, the J end lost 3 bases, and 8 bases lay between the germline ends. The CDR3 is 13 residues long. In DNA form, the CDR3 reads TGTGCCAGCAGCTTACAGGGAGGCTACGAGCAGTACTTC. Its protein product is CASSLQGGYEQYF. The full variable domain, with the rest looked up from reference TRBV7-9 and TRBJ2-7, is DTGVSQNPRHKITKRGQNVTFRCDPISEHNRLYWYRQTLGQGPEFLTYFQNEAQLEKSRLLSDRFSAERPKGSFSTLEIQRTEQGDSAMYLCASSLQGGYEQYFGPGTRLTVT.

The gene calls are TRBV4-3 and TRBJ2-5; TRBD1 aligns across 7 bases. J lost 2 bases, V lost 4 bases, and 4 bases had no gene match. CDR1 LGHNA and CDR2 YSLEER come from the germline V gene. The CDR3 consists of 14 residues. CDR3 in amino acids: CASSLWGQQETQYF. CDR3 sequence (DNA): TGCGCCAGCAGCCTTTGGGGACAGCAAGAGACCCAGTACTTC.

The rearrangement joins TRBV2 to TRBJ1-2; 7 bases align to TRBD1. Trimming took 7 bases from V and 5 from J; bases not matched to a gene: 16. There are 16 residues in the CDR3. Germline values: CDR1 SNHLY, CDR2 FYNNEI. CDR3: CASNRITGTERYGYTF. The CDR3 coding sequence is TGTGCCAGCAACAGGATCACCGGGACAGAGAGATATGGCTACACCTTC.

The chain employs TRBV5-1 and TRBJ2-1; 8 positions agree with TRBD2. V was clipped by 3 bases and J by 8 bases; unmatched bases: 7. CDR1 SGHRS and CDR2 YFSETQ come from the germline V gene. This CDR3 has 14 amino acids. The CDR3 region has the DNA TGCGCCAGCAGCTACTGGAGCGGGGGAGATGAGCAGTTCTTC. Protein product: CASSYWSGGDEQFF.

J is TRBJ1-1 and V is TRBV18; 9 nucleotides align to TRBD1. The germline V gene encodes CDR1 KGHSH and CDR2 LQKENI. The CDR3 has 14 amino acids. J lost 10 bases, V lost 0 bases, and 6 bases had no gene match. The CDR3 region is CASSPPNGQGTAFF. The CDR3 DNA reads as TGTGCCAGCTCACCACCGAATGGACAGGGGACAGCTTTCTTT.

V is TRBV4-3 and J is TRBJ2-2, with D possibly being TRBD2 (5 bases). Germline loops: CDR1 LGHNA, CDR2 YSLEER. Trimming removed 4 bases at V and 0 bases at J, with 15 bases between. The CDR3 is 17 amino acids. As DNA, the CDR3 is TGCGCCAGCAGCCCCCTGGGCGCGGGTACGAACACCGGGGAGCTGTTTTTT. Translating gives CASSPLGAGTNTGELFF.